Listed below are T cell receptor beta chains from one sample, sequenced in a study of T cell responses to AZD1222 COVID-19 vaccine. Data came from immunoSEQ multiplex PCR; TCRdb stores just in-frame clones and leaves some out. The sample lists around 87,000 clones; more than 75% were seen once. The starting material was peripheral blood, obtained on day 0 of AZD1222 vaccination. Receptors originate from an adult in good health. Both conserved end residues are trimmed from each CDR3.

J gene | V gene | CDR3 protein
TRBJ1-2 | TRBV28 | ASSSGTFYGYT
TRBJ2-3 | TRBV2 | ASIGLDWNNTQY
TRBJ1-2 | TRBV18 | ASSNSGGDGYT
TRBJ1-5 | TRBV3-1/TRBV3-2 | ASSQERNQPQH
TRBJ2-6 | TRBV28 | ASSLPIGKQAIRGSSGANVLT
TRBJ1-2 | TRBV6-5 | ASRRGVSTYGYT
TRBJ2-7 | TRBV7-9 | ASRPRGVSYEQY
TRBJ1-6 | TRBV11-1 | ASSLERDPMGSPLH
TRBJ2-1 | TRBV24-1 | ATSDFGGRGNYNEQF
TRBJ1-4 | TRBV28 | ASDPKLGNEKLF
TRBJ2-3 | TRBV7-3 | ASSTSPLRSAQY
TRBJ1-6 | TRBV9 | ASSPGPGGGNNSPLH
TRBJ1-2 | TRBV6-2/TRBV6-3 | ASRPVEVIIGGYT
TRBJ2-7 | TRBV6-5 | ASKIRGEQY
TRBJ2-3 | TRBV24-1 | AAASSTDTQY
TRBJ1-1 | TRBV7-6 | ASSLLYESTEAF
TRBJ2-3 | TRBV5-6 | ASRGLTDTQY
TRBJ2-7 | TRBV3-1/TRBV3-2 | ASSQGQGGTY
TRBJ1-4 | TRBV6-5 | ASNIVKAEKLF
TRBJ1-4 | TRBV5-1 | ASSYDTSYEKLF
TRBJ2-7 | TRBV27 | ASSPTGQLYEQY
TRBJ1-2 | TRBV28 | ASSFPDREVDT
TRBJ2-2 | TRBV7-9 | AMDRAWNTGELF
TRBJ2-7 | TRBV5-5 | ASNWMDSYEQY
TRBJ1-6 | TRBV18 | ASSPRGEGNSPLH